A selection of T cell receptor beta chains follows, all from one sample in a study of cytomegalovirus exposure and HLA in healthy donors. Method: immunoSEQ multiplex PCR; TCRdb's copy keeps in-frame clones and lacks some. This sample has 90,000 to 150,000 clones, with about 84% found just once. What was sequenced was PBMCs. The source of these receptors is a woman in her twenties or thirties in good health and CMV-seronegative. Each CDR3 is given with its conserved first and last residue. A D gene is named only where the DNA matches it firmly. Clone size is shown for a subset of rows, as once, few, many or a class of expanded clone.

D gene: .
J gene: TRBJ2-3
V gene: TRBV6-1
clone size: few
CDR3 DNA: TGTGCCAGCAGTGTCGGAGGGGGCCGCACAGATACGCAGTATTTT
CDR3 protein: CASSVGGGRTDTQYF

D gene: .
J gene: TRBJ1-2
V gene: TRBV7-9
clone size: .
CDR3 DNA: TGTGCCAGCAGCTCCGAAGGTACAGGCCCCCATGGCTACACCTTC
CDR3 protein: CASSSEGTGPHGYTF

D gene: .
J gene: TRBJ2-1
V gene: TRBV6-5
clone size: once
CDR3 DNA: TGTGCCAGCAGCCCACAGGCCGCCCCTTACAATGAGCAGTTCTTC
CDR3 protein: CASSPQAAPYNEQFF

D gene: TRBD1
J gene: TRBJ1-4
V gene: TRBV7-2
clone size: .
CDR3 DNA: TGTGCCAGCAGTCCACAGGGGGCGCGGAATGAAAAACTGTTTTTT
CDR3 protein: CASSPQGARNEKLFF

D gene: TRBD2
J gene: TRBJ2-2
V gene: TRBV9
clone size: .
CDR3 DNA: TGTGCCAGCAGCGCCAGCGGGGGGGCGGCCACCGGGGAGCTGTTTTTT
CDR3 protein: CASSASGGAATGELFF

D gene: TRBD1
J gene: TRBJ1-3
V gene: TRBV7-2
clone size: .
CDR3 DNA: TGTGCCAGCAGCTTAGTAGGACAGGGCATCTCTGGAAACACCATATATTTT
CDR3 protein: CASSLVGQGISGNTIYF

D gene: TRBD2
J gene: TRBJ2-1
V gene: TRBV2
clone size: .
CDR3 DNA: TGTGCCAGCAGTGGGACTAGCGGGGGGGGTTACAATGAGCAGTTCTTC
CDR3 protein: CASSGTSGGGYNEQFF

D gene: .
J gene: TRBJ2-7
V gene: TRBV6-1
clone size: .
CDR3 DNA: TGTGCCAGCAGCCTAAGACAAAACTACGAGCAGTACTTC
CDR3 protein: CASSLRQNYEQYF

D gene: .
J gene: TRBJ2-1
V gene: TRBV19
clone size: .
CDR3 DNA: TGTGCCAGTAGTATAGGGCGGGCTTCCAACGATGAGCAGTTCTTC
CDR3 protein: CASSIGRASNDEQFF

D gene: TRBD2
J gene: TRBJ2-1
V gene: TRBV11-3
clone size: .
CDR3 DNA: TGTGCCAGCAGCTTGTCGACGGGGGGGCGAACAGAGCAGTTCTTC
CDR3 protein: CASSLSTGGRTEQFF

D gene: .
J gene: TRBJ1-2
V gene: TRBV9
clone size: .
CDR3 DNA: TGTGCCAGCAGCGTAGCTAGTCAGGGCTTCAACTATGGCTACACCTTC
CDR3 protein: CASSVASQGFNYGYTF

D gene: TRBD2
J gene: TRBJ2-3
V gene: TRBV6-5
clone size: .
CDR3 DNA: TGTGCCAGCAGTTACGGGGGACTAGCGGGGGCAGATACGCAGTATTTT
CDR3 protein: CASSYGGLAGADTQYF

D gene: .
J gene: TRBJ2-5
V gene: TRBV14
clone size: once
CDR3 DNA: TGTGCCAGCAGCCACCAACAAGAGACCCAGTACTTC
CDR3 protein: CASSHQQETQYF

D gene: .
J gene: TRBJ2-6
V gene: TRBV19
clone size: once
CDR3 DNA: TGTGCCAGTAGTTCCAGGGGGGCTGGGGCCAACGTCCTGACTTTC
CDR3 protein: CASSSRGAGANVLTF

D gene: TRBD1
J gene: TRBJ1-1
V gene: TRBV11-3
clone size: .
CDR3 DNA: TGTGCCAGCAGCCGTCGACAGGGAAATTCGAACACTGAAGCTTTCTTT
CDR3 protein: CASSRRQGNSNTEAFF

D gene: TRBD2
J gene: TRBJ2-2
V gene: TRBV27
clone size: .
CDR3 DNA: TGTGCCAGCAGTTTCACGCGGGCCGGGACTATTTTCACCGGGGAGCTGTTTTTT
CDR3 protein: CASSFTRAGTIFTGELFF

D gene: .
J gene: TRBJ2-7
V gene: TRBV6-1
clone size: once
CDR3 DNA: TGTGCCAGCAGGAGGACAGCCTACGAGCAGTACTTC
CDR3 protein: CASRRTAYEQYF